The entry below gives a single T cell receptor beta chain sequence along with its context. Its specificity is not known. Each patient relapsed following autologous stem cell transplantation, and prior brentuximab vedotin exposure differed. The sample comes from a study of PD-1 blockade in classical Hodgkin lymphoma. The V end was cut by 3 bases, the J end by 4 bases, with 12 bases between. Germline values: CDR1 MNHNS, CDR2 SASEGT. This CDR3 is built from 14 residues. General study findings and limits: CD4+ TCR diversity, unlike CD8+, climbed significantly by C4D1. Differences between repertoires have undefined causes, possibly disease activity or prior therapy. The study reported lower baseline TCR diversity in newly diagnosed patients than in healthy donors.

Here immunoSEQ multiplex PCR was the method, and the copy in TCRdb shows in-frame clones only, minus some. The profile shows about 150,000 clones, 78% of them singletons. The chain links TRBV6-1 to TRBJ1-1, with TRBD1 as a possible D gene (6 bases). This TCR was sampled from a human donor with classical Hodgkin lymphoma. Here the sequenced sample was peripheral blood mononuclear cells (PBMCs), taken before the second cycle of nivolumab. The CDR3 coding sequence is TGTGCCAGCAGTGACGATTTGGGGGCCACTGAAGCTTTCTTT. It translates to CASSDDLGATEAFF.